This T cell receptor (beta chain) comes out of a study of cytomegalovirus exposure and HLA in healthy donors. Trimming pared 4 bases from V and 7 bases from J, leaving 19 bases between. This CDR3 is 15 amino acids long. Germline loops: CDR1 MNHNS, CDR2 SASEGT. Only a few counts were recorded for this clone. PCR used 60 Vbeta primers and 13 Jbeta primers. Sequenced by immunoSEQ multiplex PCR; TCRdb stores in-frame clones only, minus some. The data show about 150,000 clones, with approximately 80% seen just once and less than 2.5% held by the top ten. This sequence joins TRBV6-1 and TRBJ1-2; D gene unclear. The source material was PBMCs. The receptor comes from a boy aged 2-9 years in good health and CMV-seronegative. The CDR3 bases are TGTGCCAGCAGTGTTGTGGCGGGAGCCCTGGGTGGCTACACCTTC. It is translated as CASSVVAGALGGYTF.